This T cell receptor (beta chain) was found in a study of T cell clusters in autoimmune cytopenias. TRB was amplified from approximately 250 ng of peripheral blood genomic DNA per sample. TRB rearrangements were amplified by touch-down multiplex PCR with mixed TRB-A/B primers. Reprocessing the multiplex PCR reads, TCRdb reports a single entry for every CDR3 protein and omits DNA. Seen in this sample are approximately 8,000 distinct CDR3 sequences; the ten most common clones hold approximately 5.1%. Input material: peripheral blood. The source of this sequence is a human donor with an autoimmune cytopenia or autoimmune hepatitis (not recorded which).

CDR3 sequence reads: CSASRGEGPQHF. This rearrangement joins TRBV20-1 to TRBJ1-5; TCRdb lists TRBD1, though no DNA is available to test this call. Germline V lookup: CDR1 DFQATT, CDR2 SNEGSKA (reference sequence). This CDR3 contains 12 residues.